Listed below are T cell receptor beta chains from one sample, sequenced in a study of cytomegalovirus exposure and HLA in healthy donors. Libraries were prepared by immunoSEQ multiplex PCR; TCRdb keeps only in-frame clonotypes and omits some of them. Of tens of thousands of clones in the sample, 76% were seen once. Sequencing used PBMCs. The source of these receptors is a male donor in good health and CMV-seronegative. The CDR3 runs from the conserved cysteine through the conserved F or W. The D gene is left open where the match is weak. Expanded clones get a size class; other rows say once, few or many, or leave the size out.

CDR3aa: CASGGLRTDLTGELFF
CDR3nt: TGTGCCAGTGGCGGACTTCGGACAGATTTAACCGGGGAGCTGTTTTTT
j_gene: TRBJ2-2
d_gene: .
v_gene: TRBV19
abundance: .

CDR3aa: CASTLDRNTEAFF
CDR3nt: TGTGCCAGCACCCTGGACAGGAACACTGAAGCTTTCTTT
j_gene: TRBJ1-1
d_gene: .
v_gene: TRBV2
abundance: .

CDR3aa: CSVLTTLAGNTIYF
CDR3nt: TGCAGCGTCCTGACAACGTTGGCAGGAAACACCATATATTTT
j_gene: TRBJ1-3
d_gene: .
v_gene: TRBV29-1
abundance: .

CDR3aa: CSVAGGQGGTEAFF
CDR3nt: TGCAGCGTTGCGGGGGGACAGGGCGGCACTGAAGCTTTCTTT
j_gene: TRBJ1-1
d_gene: TRBD1
v_gene: TRBV29-1
abundance: .

CDR3aa: CASRRTGGGETQYF
CDR3nt: TGTGCCAGCAGACGCACAGGGGGCGGGGAGACCCAGTACTTC
j_gene: TRBJ2-5
d_gene: TRBD1
v_gene: TRBV14
abundance: once

CDR3aa: CASSPDWGDLLGNYEQYF
CDR3nt: TGTGCCAGCAGCCCAGACTGGGGGGACCTCCTCGGGAACTACGAGCAGTACTTC
j_gene: TRBJ2-7
d_gene: .
v_gene: TRBV7-2
abundance: .

CDR3aa: CASSPAQGAKNIQYF
CDR3nt: TGTGCCAGCAGCCCGGCTCAGGGGGCGAAAAACATTCAGTACTTC
j_gene: TRBJ2-4
d_gene: TRBD1
v_gene: TRBV7-9
abundance: .

CDR3aa: CASSPQTGANTEAFF
CDR3nt: TGTGCCAGCAGCCCACAGACAGGGGCGAACACTGAAGCTTTCTTT
j_gene: TRBJ1-1
d_gene: TRBD1
v_gene: TRBV7-6
abundance: .

CDR3aa: CASSKGLKQLQFF
CDR3nt: TGTGCCAGCAGCAAAGGACTAAAACAGCTGCAGTTCTTC
j_gene: TRBJ2-1
d_gene: .
v_gene: TRBV21-1
abundance: .

CDR3aa: CASSRISGTGNNEQFF
CDR3nt: TGTGCCAGCTCACGGATCTCCGGGACAGGGAATAATGAGCAGTTCTTC
j_gene: TRBJ2-1
d_gene: TRBD1
v_gene: TRBV18
abundance: .

CDR3aa: CASSSLEAGKVVEKLFF
CDR3nt: TGTGCCAGCAGCTCATTAGAGGCAGGGAAAGTGGTTGAAAAACTGTTTTTT
j_gene: TRBJ1-4
d_gene: .
v_gene: TRBV7-9
abundance: .

CDR3aa: CASSSLDGATNEKLFF
CDR3nt: TGTGCCAGCAGCAGTCTCGACGGGGCAACTAATGAAAAACTGTTTTTT
j_gene: TRBJ1-4
d_gene: .
v_gene: TRBV28
abundance: few

CDR3aa: CASSVGRVNTEAFF
CDR3nt: TGTGCCAGCAGCGTAGGCAGGGTAAACACTGAAGCTTTCTTT
j_gene: TRBJ1-1
d_gene: .
v_gene: TRBV9
abundance: .

CDR3aa: CASSLDGKRGSYEQYF
CDR3nt: TGTGCCAGCAGCTTAGATGGGAAGAGGGGGAGCTACGAGCAGTACTTC
j_gene: TRBJ2-7
d_gene: .
v_gene: TRBV7-2
abundance: .

CDR3aa: CASSSDRAGYTF
CDR3nt: TGTGCCAGCAGTTCGGACAGGGCTGGCTACACCTTC
j_gene: TRBJ1-2
d_gene: TRBD1
v_gene: TRBV28
abundance: .

CDR3aa: CASSFTGETQYF
CDR3nt: TGTGCCAGCAGTTTTACAGGCGAGACCCAGTACTTC
j_gene: TRBJ2-5
d_gene: .
v_gene: TRBV27
abundance: few

CDR3aa: CASKLTGKTYEQYF
CDR3nt: TGTGCCAGCAAACTGACAGGGAAAACCTACGAGCAGTACTTC
j_gene: TRBJ2-7
d_gene: TRBD1
v_gene: TRBV28
abundance: .

CDR3aa: CSVEPLQYISGNTIYF
CDR3nt: TGCAGCGTTGAACCTCTACAGTATATCTCTGGAAACACCATATATTTT
j_gene: TRBJ1-3
d_gene: .
v_gene: TRBV29-1
abundance: .

CDR3aa: CASRQAGANTGELFF
CDR3nt: TGTGCCAGCAGGCAAGCGGGAGCGAACACCGGGGAGCTGTTTTTT
j_gene: TRBJ2-2
d_gene: TRBD2
v_gene: TRBV2
abundance: .

CDR3aa: CASSTDRWTNTGELFF
CDR3nt: TGTGCCAGCAGCACGGACAGGTGGACGAACACCGGGGAGCTGTTTTTT
j_gene: TRBJ2-2
d_gene: TRBD1
v_gene: TRBV28
abundance: once

CDR3aa: CASSQAWGRGLGTDTQYF
CDR3nt: TGTGCCAGCAGCCAAGCATGGGGCAGGGGGCTTGGCACAGATACGCAGTATTTT
j_gene: TRBJ2-3
d_gene: TRBD1
v_gene: TRBV14
abundance: few

CDR3aa: CASSFRAARANVLTF
CDR3nt: TGTGCCAGCAGCTTCAGGGCCGCGCGGGCCAACGTCCTGACTTTC
j_gene: TRBJ2-6
d_gene: .
v_gene: TRBV5-8
abundance: .

CDR3aa: CAPTGVNQPQHF
CDR3nt: TGCGCCCCAACAGGGGTCAATCAGCCCCAGCATTTT
j_gene: TRBJ1-5
d_gene: TRBD1
v_gene: TRBV23-1
abundance: .

CDR3aa: CASSVGFGGQVSSPNYGYTF
CDR3nt: TGTGCCAGCAGCGTAGGATTTGGCGGACAGGTCTCATCTCCTAACTATGGCTACACCTTC
j_gene: TRBJ1-2
d_gene: TRBD1
v_gene: TRBV9
abundance: .

CDR3aa: CASREQQANEKLFF
CDR3nt: TGTGCCAGCAGGGAGCAGCAAGCTAATGAAAAACTGTTTTTT
j_gene: TRBJ1-4
d_gene: .
v_gene: TRBV28
abundance: .

CDR3aa: CASSNRNEKLFF
CDR3nt: TGTGCCAGCAGTAACAGAAATGAAAAACTGTTTTTT
j_gene: TRBJ1-4
d_gene: .
v_gene: TRBV27
abundance: .

CDR3aa: CASRQGEPLNYGYTF
CDR3nt: TGCGCCAGCAGGCAGGGGGAACCACTAAACTATGGCTACACCTTC
j_gene: TRBJ1-2
d_gene: TRBD1
v_gene: TRBV5-1
abundance: few

CDR3aa: CASSLGQGGTEAFF
CDR3nt: TGTGCCAGCAGCCTGGGACAGGGAGGGACTGAAGCTTTCTTT
j_gene: TRBJ1-1
d_gene: TRBD1
v_gene: TRBV27
abundance: .

CDR3aa: CSALRGTGGYTF
CDR3nt: TGCAGCGCTCTCCGGGGGACAGGAGGCTACACCTTC
j_gene: TRBJ1-2
d_gene: TRBD1
v_gene: TRBV29-1
abundance: .

CDR3aa: CASSLDSGVNEQFF
CDR3nt: TGTGCCAGCAGCTTGGACTCAGGGGTCAATGAGCAGTTCTTC
j_gene: TRBJ2-1
d_gene: .
v_gene: TRBV11-3
abundance: .

CDR3aa: CASSSTQGPNYEQYF
CDR3nt: TGTGCCAGCAGCTCAACTCAGGGGCCCAACTACGAGCAGTACTTC
j_gene: TRBJ2-7
d_gene: .
v_gene: TRBV7-6
abundance: .

CDR3aa: CSGTSGTSTGELFF
CDR3nt: TGCAGCGGGACTAGCGGGACGAGCACCGGGGAGCTGTTTTTT
j_gene: TRBJ2-2
d_gene: TRBD2
v_gene: TRBV29-1
abundance: .

CDR3aa: CASSLERGNTIYF
CDR3nt: TGTGCTAGCAGCTTAGAACGGGGAAACACCATATATTTT
j_gene: TRBJ1-3
d_gene: .
v_gene: TRBV7-7
abundance: once

CDR3aa: CASSLRPKREGREQYF
CDR3nt: TGTGCCAGCAGCTTGAGGCCAAAGCGGGAGGGCCGTGAGCAGTACTTC
j_gene: TRBJ2-7
d_gene: TRBD2
v_gene: TRBV11-2
abundance: .

CDR3aa: CASSSRTGSNTGELFF
CDR3nt: TGTGCCAGCAGTTCCAGGACAGGGTCGAACACCGGGGAGCTGTTTTTT
j_gene: TRBJ2-2
d_gene: TRBD1
v_gene: TRBV6-5
abundance: .

CDR3aa: CASSSTPLLKNSPLHF
CDR3nt: TGTGCCAGCAGCTCTACCCCCCTTTTGAAAAATTCACCCCTCCACTTT
j_gene: TRBJ1-6
d_gene: .
v_gene: TRBV7-2
abundance: .

CDR3aa: CASSIAAGSGANVLTF
CDR3nt: TGTGCCAGTAGTATCGCTGCGGGCTCTGGGGCCAACGTCCTGACTTTC
j_gene: TRBJ2-6
d_gene: .
v_gene: TRBV19
abundance: .

CDR3aa: CASSLARGGVSYEQYF
CDR3nt: TGCGCCAGCAGCCTAGCGAGGGGGGGGGTCTCCTACGAGCAGTACTTC
j_gene: TRBJ2-7
d_gene: .
v_gene: TRBV4-3
abundance: .

CDR3aa: CASSEGRALSSGNTIYF
CDR3nt: TGTGCCAGCAGTGAAGGCAGGGCCTTGAGCTCTGGAAACACCATATATTTT
j_gene: TRBJ1-3
d_gene: .
v_gene: TRBV2
abundance: .

CDR3aa: CSGTTSGIIGTEAFF
CDR3nt: TGCAGCGGGACTACTTCAGGGATAATAGGCACTGAAGCTTTCTTT
j_gene: TRBJ1-1
d_gene: .
v_gene: TRBV29-1
abundance: .